This T cell receptor (beta chain) was found in a study of CD4 T cell repertoires in COVID-19. Samples came from patients recovered from mild-to-severe COVID-19. These memory T cells were uncultured and sequenced directly after ex vivo isolation. Sequenced by immunoSEQ multiplex PCR; TCRdb stores in-frame clones only, minus some. The sample lists 60,000 to 90,000 clones, about 83% occurring once. The germline V gene has CDR1 SGHRS and CDR2 YFSETQ. The CDR3 is made up of 14 amino acids. Trimming took 4 bases from V and 3 from J, leaving 13 bases between them. Whole-study findings and limits: In SARS-CoV and/or HKU1 spike cultures, between roughly 6 and 27% of SARS-CoV-2 clonotypes reappeared.

Details on this clone: Its target is not known.

The chain combines TRBV5-1 with TRBJ1-1; no reliable D call. The receptor was derived from a human donor who had COVID-19. The starting material was CD4+ T cells from peripheral blood, obtained after recovery from COVID-19. The chain's CDR3 is CASSRLGGDTEAFF. The CDR3 nucleotides are TGCGCCAGCAGCCGCCTCGGAGGAGACACTGAAGCTTTCTTT.